What follows describes a single TCR beta chain. This sample was taken from a study of shared clonotypes between healthy human individuals. The length of the CDR3 is 13 residues. Samples underwent the assay at deep level. The protocol was immunoSEQ multiplex PCR, while the TCRdb copy is restricted to in-frame clones and leaves out a portion. This sample has under 1 million clones; 90% to 98% occur once, and the top ten carry about 0.21%. Naive CD8 cells were CD45RO-negative, positively selected for CCR7, excluding terminally differentiated effector memory CD45RA+ cells. This TCR came from a man between 25 and 39 years old in good health. What was sequenced was naive CD8+ T cells sorted from blood. This chain connects TRBV12-2 to TRBJ2-7; the table's D call TRBD2 went unverified against the DNA. TRBV12-2 is a documented pseudogene. CDR3: CATRGLECYEQYF. The CDR3 DNA reads as TGTGCAACCCGGGGACTAGAATGCTACGAGCAGTACTTC.